This TCR beta chain was identified during a study of blood T cell repertoires in COVID-19. A few counts support this clone. Other DNA sequences of this sample code for an identical CDR3. Sequencing used immunoSEQ multiplex PCR; TCRdb keeps in-frame clones, though not all of them. The table shows some 110,000 clones, with 70% to 80% occurring only once. The CDR3 contains 16 residues. Trimming removed 2 bases at V and 2 bases at J, with 12 bases between. Germline V gives CDR1 KGHSH, CDR2 LQKENI. The TCR comes from a man older than 75 with COVID-19, enrolled during active disease. The specimen sequenced was peripheral blood. The chain is built from TRBV18 and TRBJ2-2, with D tentatively TRBD2 (6 bases). In DNA, the CDR3 is TGTGCCAGCTCACCAGGAGCGGGCGTCAACACCGGGGAGCTGTTTTTT. Amino acid sequence: CASSPGAGVNTGELFF.